The 27 T cell receptor gamma chains below come from one sample, sequenced in a study of Vδ1+ human thymocytes. General study points: Thymic TRG and TRD repertoires appeared highly polyclonal.

RNA was extracted from the cells and then reverse transcribed. The CDR3 regions were amplified by multiplex PCR from V-gene primers to a constant-region primer. TCRdb applied CATT to the multiplex PCR reads for clone calling. The sample has roughly 24,000 gamma-chain clones, roughly 13% seen once; the top ten hold 1.5% to 2%. Their antigens remain unidentified. The sample consisted of Vdelta1+ gamma-delta thymocytes from the thymus. Noted subset: FACS-sorted CD3+ TCRalphabeta- TCRVdelta1+ TCRVdelta2- thymocytes. All receptors come from a child under two years old who had congenital heart surgery.

Points on this clone: Different DNA sequences within this sample yield the same CDR3. The V gene is TRGV9, the J gene TRGJP. The junction had 4 bases not matched to a gene; V was cut back by 0 bases and J by 5 bases. The CDR3 spans 17 residues. Germline lookup yields CDR1 GITISATS and CDR2 ISYDGTV (reference sequence). The CDR3 loop reads CALWEVQEELGKKIKVF. DNA of the CDR3: TGTGCCTTGTGGGAGGTGCAGGAAGAGTTGGGCAAAAAAATCAAGGTATTT.

This clone has just a few counts. The chain recombines TRGV9 with TRGJ1 or TRGJ2. The CDR3 is 13 amino acids. Germline lookup yields CDR1 GITISATS and CDR2 ISYDGTV (reference sequence). The trim removed 1 base at V and 9 bases at J, leaving 9 bases unmatched. The CDR3 sequence is CALWEVQEIKKLF. CDR3 DNA sequence: TGTGCCTTGTGGGAGGTCCAGGAGATTAAGAAACTCTTT.

This sequence joins TRGV3 and TRGJ1 or TRGJ2. There are 13 residues in the CDR3. Per the germline V gene, CDR1 is VTNTFY and CDR2 is YDVSTARD (reference sequence). The J segment lost 7 bases and the V segment lost 4 bases, leaving 10 bases of the junction unmatched. The CDR3 DNA is TGTGCCACCTGGGAAGTAGGGGGGTATAAGAAACTCTTT. Protein: CATWEVGGYKKLF.

This clone was recorded a few times. Relative to the germline gene, one junction end is altered; a read error may explain this. The genes are TRGV4 and TRGJ1 or TRGJ2. This CDR3 is built from 13 residues. The germline CDR1 and CDR2 sequences are EGSTGY and YDSYTSSV. The CDR3 loop is CATWDGPRGKRLF. For the CDR3, the DNA is TGTGCCACCTGGGATGGGCCTAGAGGAAAGAGACTCTTT.

The chain couples TRGV3 to TRGJ1 or TRGJ2. This CDR3 has 14 residues. CDR1 and CDR2 from the germline V gene are VTNTFY and YDVSTARD (reference sequence). V lost 1 base and J lost 2; bases outside the gene matches: 5. This chain's CDR3 is CATWDRRDYYKKLF. CDR3 nucleotides: TGTGCCACCTGGGACAGACGGGATTATTATAAGAAACTCTTT.

The chain links TRGV9 to TRGJP2. With 4 bases clipped from V and 0 bases from J, the junction kept 8 bases outside the gene matches. CDR1 GITISATS and CDR2 ISYDGTV come from the germline V gene (reference sequence). The CDR3 totals 16 residues. CDR3: CALWDPRYSSDWIKTF. The DNA of the CDR3 is TGTGCCTTGTGGGACCCGAGATATAGTAGTGATTGGATCAAGACGTTT.

This chain connects TRGV3 to TRGJ1 or TRGJ2. This CDR3 has 13 amino acids. The germline V gene has CDR1 VTNTFY and CDR2 YDVSTARD (reference sequence). J gave up 4 bases and V 3 bases, and 6 bases lay outside the gene matches. CDR3 sequence reads: CATWDRGYYKKLF. The CDR3 region has the DNA TGTGCCACCTGGGACCGGGGATATTATAAGAAACTCTTT.

This clone has more than one count but fewer than ten. The gene calls are TRGV5 and TRGJ1 or TRGJ2. The V gene's germline CDR1 is VINAFY and CDR2 YDVSNSKD. CDR3 length: 14 amino acids. V was clipped by 3 bases and J by 8 bases; unmatched bases: 13. CDR3 region: CATWDDGGPNKKLF. CDR3 coding DNA: TGTGCCACCTGGGACGACGGGGGGCCCAATAAGAAACTCTTT.

This clone has more than one count but fewer than ten. A far larger clone differs by one base, so this is likely a read error. Other DNA sequences in this sample translate to the same CDR3. This chain joins TRGV8 and TRGJP1. In germline, CDR1 is VENAVY, CDR2 YDSYNSRV. The CDR3 is 13 residues long. The CDR3 coding sequence is TGTGCCACCTGGGATACCACTGGGTGGTTCAAGATATTT. This gives the protein CATWDTTGWFKIF.

The chain combines TRGV9 with TRGJP. This CDR3 spans 16 amino acids. The germline V gene encodes CDR1 GITISATS and CDR2 ISYDGTV (reference sequence). The junction had 4 bases not matched to a gene; V was cut back by 3 bases and J by 5 bases. As DNA, the CDR3 is TGTGCCTTGTGGGAGTCGAAAGAGTTGGGCAAAAAAATCAAGGTATTT. It encodes CALWESKELGKKIKVF.

This chain joins TRGV3 and TRGJ1 or TRGJ2. Germline assignment: CDR1 VTNTFY and CDR2 YDVSTARD (reference sequence). CDR3 size: 17 residues. V shed 0 bases and J 0 bases; nucleotides not matched to a gene: 11. CDR3 loop: CATWDRRGWRNYYKKLF. As DNA, the CDR3 is TGTGCCACCTGGGACAGGCGAGGTTGGCGGAATTATTATAAGAAACTCTTT.

This chain links TRGV2 with TRGJP1. Per germline, CDR1 EGSNGY and CDR2 YDSYNSKV. Trimming cost V 0 bases and J 0 bases; bases outside gene matches: 7. CDR3 length equals 17 residues. This chain's CDR3 is CATWDGPRNTTGWFKIF. The CDR3 DNA follows: TGTGCCACCTGGGACGGGCCGAGGAATACCACTGGTTGGTTCAAGATATTT.

This clone appeared a few times. Different DNA sequences within this sample yield the same CDR3. The chain couples TRGV4 to TRGJ1 or TRGJ2. The J segment lost 4 bases and the V segment lost 6 bases, leaving 3 bases of the junction unmatched. The CDR3 extends over 11 amino acids. Germline CDR1 reads EGSTGY; CDR2 reads YDSYTSSV. CDR3 sequence: CATWLYYKKLF. CDR3 DNA: TGTGCCACCTGGCTGTATTATAAGAAACTCTTT.

The chain is built from TRGV9 and TRGJ1 or TRGJ2. The germline gives CDR1 GITISATS, CDR2 ISYDGTV (reference sequence). The CDR3 is 14 residues long. After removal of 2 bases from V and 8 bases from J, the junction contained 12 bases not matched to a gene. CDR3 DNA sequence: TGTGCCTTGTGGGAGGACCTAACCTTCAATAAGAAACTCTTT. Translating gives CALWEDLTFNKKLF.

Details on this clone: Additional DNA sequences in this sample encode the identical CDR3. J is TRGJ1 or TRGJ2 and V is TRGV8. Germline values: CDR1 VENAVY, CDR2 YDSYNSRV. The CDR3 runs 11 residues. The V segment lost 6 bases and the J segment 4 bases; nucleotides outside the gene matches: 3. The CDR3 DNA is TGTGCCACCTGGTTGTATTATAAGAAACTCTTT. Translating gives CATWLYYKKLF.

The chain couples TRGV3 to TRGJ1 or TRGJ2. The CDR3 is made up of 13 amino acids. Germline values: CDR1 VTNTFY, CDR2 YDVSTARD (reference sequence). V lost 3 bases, J lost 1 base, and 3 bases stayed unmatched. CDR3 in amino acids: CATWDYNYYKKLF. The CDR3 nucleotides are TGTGCCACCTGGGACTATAATTATTATAAGAAACTCTTT.

This clone turned up a few times. Other nucleotide sequences from this sample produce the same CDR3. This sequence joins TRGV4 and TRGJ1 or TRGJ2. Germline CDR1 and CDR2: EGSTGY and YDSYTSSV. The CDR3 length is 15 residues. The ends lost 1 base at V and 0 bases at J; junction bases unmatched: 6. This chain's CDR3 is CATWDGPLNYYKKLF. As DNA, the CDR3 is TGTGCCACCTGGGATGGCCCCCTGAATTATTATAAGAAACTCTTT.

The J gene is TRGJ1 or TRGJ2, the V gene TRGV4. In germline, CDR1 is EGSTGY, CDR2 YDSYTSSV. This CDR3 contains 15 residues. Germline trimming cut 5 bases from V and 0 bases from J; bases unmatched to any gene: 10. This CDR3 reads CATWVLERNYYKKLF. The CDR3 DNA reads TGTGCCACCTGGGTTCTAGAGAGGAATTATTATAAGAAACTCTTT.

The chain couples TRGV3 to TRGJ1 or TRGJ2. The CDR3 runs to 15 residues. Germline-derived CDR1 and CDR2 are VTNTFY and YDVSTARD (reference sequence). Trimming at V came to 1 base and at J to 6 bases, leaving 12 bases not matched to a gene. CDR3: CATWDSLIWGYKKLF. DNA for the CDR3: TGTGCCACCTGGGACAGCCTAATTTGGGGTTATAAGAAACTCTTT.

This clone was recorded a few times. The V call is TRGV2, the J call TRGJ1 or TRGJ2. Germline CDR1 is EGSNGY and CDR2 is YDSYNSKV. V shed 0 bases, J shed 12 bases, and the junction held 17 bases outside the gene matches. CDR3 length: 15 amino acids. CDR3 bases: TGTGCCACCTGGGACGGGCCTAACCGCGGCCAGAGGAAACTCTTT. It yields the protein CATWDGPNRGQRKLF.

This clone is classed as medium-sized. The same CDR3 can be traced to other DNA sequences in this sample. The chain recombines TRGV9 with TRGJ1 or TRGJ2. Germline loops: CDR1 GITISATS, CDR2 ISYDGTV (reference sequence). The CDR3 sequence is 12 residues long. Trimming took 0 bases from V and 7 from J; bases not matched to a gene: 3. The CDR3 spells CALWEVQYKKLF. The DNA of the CDR3 is TGTGCCTTGTGGGAGGTGCAGTATAAGAAACTCTTT.

The chain combines TRGV4 with TRGJ1 or TRGJ2. This CDR3 spans 14 amino acids. CDR1 is EGSTGY and CDR2 is YDSYTSSV in the germline V gene. Trimming took 1 base from V and 1 from J; bases not matched to a gene: 4. The CDR3 loop is CATWDGINYYKKLF. In DNA, the CDR3 is TGTGCCACCTGGGATGGAATTAATTATTATAAGAAACTCTTT.

The chain carries TRGV4 and TRGJ1 or TRGJ2. V shed 3 bases and J 9 bases; nucleotides not matched to a gene: 8. Germline lookup yields CDR1 EGSTGY and CDR2 YDSYTSSV. This CDR3 spans 12 amino acids. As DNA, the CDR3 is TGTGCCACCTGGGATCCCGCCTTTAAGAAACTCTTT. Protein: CATWDPAFKKLF.

As concerns this clone: The identical CDR3 is also encoded by other nucleotide sequences in the sample. This chain joins TRGV3 and TRGJ1 or TRGJ2. V trimming: 0 bases; J trimming: 0 bases; junction bases outside the gene matches: 5. The CDR3 sequence is 15 residues long. Per the germline V gene, CDR1 is VTNTFY and CDR2 is YDVSTARD (reference sequence). The CDR3 DNA is TGTGCCACCTGGGACAGGCCTTGGAATTATTATAAGAAACTCTTT. Amino acid sequence: CATWDRPWNYYKKLF.

The chain recombines TRGV2 with TRGJ1 or TRGJ2. From germline, CDR1 is EGSNGY and CDR2 YDSYNSKV. Trimming removed 3 bases from V and 2 bases from J; junction bases left unmatched: 7. The CDR3 runs 14 residues. CDR3: CATWDRRYYYKKLF. The CDR3 DNA reads TGTGCCACCTGGGACAGGAGATATTATTATAAGAAACTCTTT.

Worth noting for this clone: This may be a read error: a much more frequent sequence differs by one nucleotide. This sample also contains other DNA sequences that code for the same CDR3. The chain has TRGV8 and TRGJ1 or TRGJ2. This CDR3 region has 12 residues. CDR1 is VENAVY, CDR2 YDSYNSRV, per germline. V shed 4 bases and J 4 bases; nucleotides not matched to a gene: 4. The CDR3 nucleotides read TGTGCCACCTGGGACACGTATTATAAGAAACTCTTT. Translating it yields CATWDTYYKKLF.

The chain employs TRGV8 and TRGJP2. Germline V gives CDR1 VENAVY, CDR2 YDSYNSRV. This CDR3 is 14 amino acids long. V shed 3 bases and J 6 bases; nucleotides not matched to a gene: 7. The CDR3 reads CATWDRRGDWIKTF. CDR3 in DNA: TGTGCCACCTGGGATCGGAGGGGTGATTGGATCAAGACGTTT.